This is a list of T cell receptor beta chains from one sample in a study of CD8+CD57+ T cells in acquired aplastic anemia. Each CDR3 protein gets one entry after TCRdb re-called the reads with MiXCR. Of a few hundred thousand distinct CDR3 sequences listed, under 55% are singletons. The sample consisted of sorted CD4+, CD8+, or CD8+CD57+ T cells (not recorded which) from PBMCs. These receptors came from a human donor with aplastic anemia. Both conserved end residues are trimmed from each CDR3. Each record gives: V gene, J gene, clone size, CDR3 protein. Size values are once, few and many counts, or a class for expanded clones, and some rows have none.

V: TRBV4-1
J: TRBJ1-1
size: NA
CDR3: ASSQMTDNTEAF

V: TRBV20-1
J: TRBJ2-4
size: many
CDR3: SAGLAGTPKNIQY

V: TRBV28
J: TRBJ1-5
size: few
CDR3: ASQNGGNQPQH

V: TRBV2
J: TRBJ2-7
size: NA
CDR3: ASSVGYRQY

V: TRBV14
J: TRBJ2-1
size: many
CDR3: ASSQRTGGPYNEQF

V: TRBV24-1
J: TRBJ2-3
size: many
CDR3: ATSDRRTIDDTQY

V: TRBV11-1
J: TRBJ1-1
size: NA
CDR3: ASSLRQGRATEAF

V: TRBV7-3
J: TRBJ2-7
size: NA
CDR3: ASSPGLGGYEQY

V: TRBV10-2
J: TRBJ1-1
size: many
CDR3: ASSESGQGAWAF

V: TRBV11-3
J: TRBJ2-5
size: few
CDR3: ASGTGETQY

V: TRBV20-1
J: TRBJ1-5
size: NA
CDR3: SATRGLNQPQH

V: TRBV5-1
J: TRBJ1-1
size: once
CDR3: ASSLVPRTANTEAF

V: TRBV7-9
J: TRBJ2-7
size: NA
CDR3: ASSKLAESSYEQY

V: TRBV2
J: TRBJ1-2
size: NA
CDR3: ASSAQASSGYT

V: TRBV5-1
J: TRBJ2-1
size: many
CDR3: ASRTSSSYNEQF

V: TRBV5-1
J: TRBJ1-3
size: many
CDR3: ASSLAGRGSGNTIY

V: TRBV5-1
J: TRBJ2-3
size: many
CDR3: ASSLDRVKADTQY

V: TRBV2
J: TRBJ1-4
size: many
CDR3: ASRQGGSNEKLF

V: TRBV10-3
J: TRBJ2-3
size: NA
CDR3: ATRASTDTQY

V: TRBV5-1
J: TRBJ2-1
size: many
CDR3: ASSFEGATGQGRDEQF

V: TRBV2
J: TRBJ1-2
size: few
CDR3: ASKVGQNYGYT

V: TRBV5-1
J: TRBJ2-5
size: NA
CDR3: ASSSRDRPLQETQY

V: TRBV9
J: TRBJ2-7
size: NA
CDR3: ASSGGTGFYEQY

V: TRBV6-5
J: TRBJ2-2
size: many
CDR3: ASSRGGELF

V: TRBV3-1
J: TRBJ2-1
size: many
CDR3: ASSPWTGREQF

V: TRBV7-2
J: TRBJ2-7
size: NA
CDR3: ASSLANGGLAGAGEQY

V: TRBV7-3
J: TRBJ2-7
size: NA
CDR3: ASSLRLTGTHYEQY

V: TRBV7-2
J: TRBJ2-7
size: NA
CDR3: ASRRTGGAGEQY

V: TRBV7-9
J: TRBJ1-4
size: once
CDR3: ASSLGPNEELF

V: TRBV25-1
J: TRBJ1-1
size: NA
CDR3: ASSDYTTEAF

V: TRBV9
J: TRBJ2-5
size: NA
CDR3: ASSLGAVDTETQY

V: TRBV7-3
J: TRBJ1-6
size: NA
CDR3: ASSLGPGDSPLH

V: TRBV10-3
J: TRBJ1-6
size: few
CDR3: AISESRQGTGSPLH

V: TRBV3-1
J: TRBJ2-5
size: many
CDR3: ASSQGRSSGGDFETQY

V: TRBV20-1
J: TRBJ2-7
size: NA
CDR3: SAREAGLAGGPRRYEQY

V: TRBV19
J: TRBJ2-1
size: NA
CDR3: ASGQQGYNEQF

V: TRBV19
J: TRBJ1-2
size: many
CDR3: ASSRQGEGGYT

V: TRBV19
J: TRBJ1-1
size: NA
CDR3: ASRRGDTEAF

V: TRBV10-2
J: TRBJ1-5
size: NA
CDR3: ASSDVVSGLNQPQH

V: TRBV20-1
J: TRBJ1-1
size: NA
CDR3: SASFAGAPGTEAF

V: TRBV15
J: TRBJ1-1
size: NA
CDR3: ATSRRDTEAF

V: TRBV20-1
J: TRBJ1-3
size: many
CDR3: SARVPGLDTIY